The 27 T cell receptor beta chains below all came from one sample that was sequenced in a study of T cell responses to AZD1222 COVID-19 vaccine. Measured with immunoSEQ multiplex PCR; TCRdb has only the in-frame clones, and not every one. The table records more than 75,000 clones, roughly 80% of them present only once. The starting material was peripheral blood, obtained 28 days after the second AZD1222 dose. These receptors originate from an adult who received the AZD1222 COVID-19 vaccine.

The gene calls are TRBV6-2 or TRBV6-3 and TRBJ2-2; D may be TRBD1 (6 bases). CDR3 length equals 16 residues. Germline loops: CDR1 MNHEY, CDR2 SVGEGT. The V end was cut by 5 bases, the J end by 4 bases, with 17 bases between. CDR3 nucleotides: TGTGCCAGCAGTCCCGCTCTCGACAGGACCACCGGGGAGCTGTTTTTT. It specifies CASSPALDRTTGELFF.

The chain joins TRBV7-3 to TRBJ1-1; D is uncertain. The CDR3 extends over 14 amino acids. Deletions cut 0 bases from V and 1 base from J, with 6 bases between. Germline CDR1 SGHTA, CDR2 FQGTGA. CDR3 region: CASSLTESNTEAFF. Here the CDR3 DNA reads TGTGCCAGCAGCTTAACGGAGTCGAACACTGAAGCTTTCTTT.

CDR3 DNA sequence: TGTGCCAGCAGTTTGAGCGTCCCTCCTCGGGGGAACTATGGCTACACCTTC. It specifies CASSLSVPPRGNYGYTF. The chain joins TRBV27 to TRBJ1-2; possible D gene TRBD1, 5 bases. The ends were cut back, 3 bases at V and 2 bases at J, with 19 bases in the middle. This CDR3 is 17 amino acids long. Germline V CDR1 and CDR2: MNHEY, SMNVEV (reference sequence).

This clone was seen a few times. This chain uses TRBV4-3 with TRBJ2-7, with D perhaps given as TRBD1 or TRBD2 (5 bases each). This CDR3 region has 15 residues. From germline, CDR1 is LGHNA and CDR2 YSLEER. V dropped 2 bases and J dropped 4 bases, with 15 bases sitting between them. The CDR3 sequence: CASSQQVGAGYEQYF. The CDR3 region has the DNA TGCGCCAGCAGCCAACAAGTCGGGGCCGGGTACGAGCAGTACTTC.

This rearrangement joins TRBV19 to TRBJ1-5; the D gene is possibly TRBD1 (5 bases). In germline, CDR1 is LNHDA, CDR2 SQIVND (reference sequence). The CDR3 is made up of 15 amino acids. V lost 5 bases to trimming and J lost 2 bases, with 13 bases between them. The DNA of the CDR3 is TGTGCCAGTAGTTCGAGCAGGGTCGGCAATCAGCCCCAGCATTTT. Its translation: CASSSSRVGNQPQHF. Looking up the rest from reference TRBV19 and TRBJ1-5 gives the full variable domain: DGGITQSPKYLFRKEGQNVTLSCEQNLNHDAMYWYRQDPGQGLRLIYYSQIVNDFQKGDIAEGYSVSREKKESFPLTVTSAQKNPTAFYLCASSSSRVGNQPQHFGDGTRLSIL.

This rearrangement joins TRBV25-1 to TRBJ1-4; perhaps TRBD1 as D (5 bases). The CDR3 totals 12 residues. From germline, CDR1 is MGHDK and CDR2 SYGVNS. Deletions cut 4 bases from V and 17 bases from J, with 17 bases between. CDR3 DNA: TGTGCCAGCAGTGCCGGGGGGGGGACCCCCTTTTTT. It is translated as CASSAGGGTPFF.

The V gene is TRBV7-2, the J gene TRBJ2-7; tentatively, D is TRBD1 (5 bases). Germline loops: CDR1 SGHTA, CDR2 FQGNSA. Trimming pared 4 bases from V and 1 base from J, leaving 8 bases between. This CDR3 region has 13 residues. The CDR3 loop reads CASSWAGSYEQYF. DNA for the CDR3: TGTGCCAGCAGCTGGGCAGGGTCCTACGAGCAGTACTTC.

The CDR3 nucleotides are TGTGCCAGTAGTATAGATTGGACCGATACCGGTCCCCAGCATTTT. Its protein product is CASSIDWTDTGPQHF. V is TRBV19 and J is TRBJ1-5; D is unclear. CDR3 length: 15 residues. Trimming removed 0 bases at V and 10 bases at J, with 16 bases between. Germline V CDR1 and CDR2: LNHDA, SQIVND (reference sequence).

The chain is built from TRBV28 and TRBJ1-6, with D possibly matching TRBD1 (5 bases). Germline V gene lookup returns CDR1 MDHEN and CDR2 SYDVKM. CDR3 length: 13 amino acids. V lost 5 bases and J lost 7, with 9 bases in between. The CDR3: CASSGGRNSPLHF. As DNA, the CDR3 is TGTGCCAGCAGTGGGGGAAGGAATTCACCCCTCCACTTT.

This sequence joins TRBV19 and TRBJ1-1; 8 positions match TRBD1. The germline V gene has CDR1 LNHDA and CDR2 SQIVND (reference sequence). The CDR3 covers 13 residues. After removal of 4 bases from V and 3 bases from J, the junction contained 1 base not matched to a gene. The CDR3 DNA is TGTGCCAGTAGTAAGGACAGGGACACTGAAGCTTTCTTT. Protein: CASSKDRDTEAFF.

CDR3 nucleotides: TGTGCCAGCAGCGTAGTGGGGACGGACTCCTACAATGAGCAGTTCTTC. Its protein product is CASSVVGTDSYNEQFF. This chain links TRBV9 with TRBJ2-1; D tentatively fits TRBD1 or TRBD2 (5 bases each). This CDR3 contains 16 residues. V was clipped by 0 bases and J by 0 bases, with 10 bases between them. Germline V gene sequence: CDR1 SGDLS, CDR2 YYNGEE.

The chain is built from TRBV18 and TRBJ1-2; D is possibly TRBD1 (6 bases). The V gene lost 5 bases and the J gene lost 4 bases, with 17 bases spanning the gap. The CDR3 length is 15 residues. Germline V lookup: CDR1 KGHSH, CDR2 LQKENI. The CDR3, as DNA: TGTGCCAGCTCAGCTCGACAGGCGGAGGGCTATGGCTACACCTTC. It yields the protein CASSARQAEGYGYTF.

This CDR3 reads CASSNYARGVYEQYF. DNA of the CDR3: TGTGCCAGCTCAAACTACGCCAGGGGGGTATACGAGCAGTACTTC. The chain recombines TRBV18 with TRBJ2-7; TRBD1 is a possible D gene (7 bases). Trimming pared 5 bases from V and 4 bases from J, leaving 18 bases between. CDR1 is KGHSH and CDR2 is LQKENI in the germline V gene. There are 15 residues in the CDR3.

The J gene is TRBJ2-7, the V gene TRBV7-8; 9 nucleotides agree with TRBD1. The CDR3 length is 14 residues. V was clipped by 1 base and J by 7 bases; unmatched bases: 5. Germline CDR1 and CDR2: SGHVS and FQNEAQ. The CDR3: CASSLDRGRGEQYF. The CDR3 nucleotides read TGTGCCAGCAGCTTAGACAGGGGGCGAGGGGAGCAGTACTTC.

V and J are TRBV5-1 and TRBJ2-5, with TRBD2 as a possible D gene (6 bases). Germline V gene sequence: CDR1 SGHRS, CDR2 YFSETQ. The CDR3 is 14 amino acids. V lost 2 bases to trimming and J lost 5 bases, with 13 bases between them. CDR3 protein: CASSFGGLKETQYF. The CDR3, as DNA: TGCGCCAGCAGCTTCGGAGGGTTAAAGGAGACCCAGTACTTC.

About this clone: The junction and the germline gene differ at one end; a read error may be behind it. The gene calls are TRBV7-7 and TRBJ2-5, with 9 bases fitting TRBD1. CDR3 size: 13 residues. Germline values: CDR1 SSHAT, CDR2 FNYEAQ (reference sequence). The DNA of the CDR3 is TGTGCTAGCAGCCGGGACAGGGAGGAGACCCAGTACTTC. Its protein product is CASSRDREETQYF.

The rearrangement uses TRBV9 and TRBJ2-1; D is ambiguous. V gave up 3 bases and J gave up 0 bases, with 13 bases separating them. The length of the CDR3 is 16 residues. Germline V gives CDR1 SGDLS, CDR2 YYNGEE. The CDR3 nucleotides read TGTGCCAGCAGCGCCAGTAAGCTTAGCTCCTACAATGAGCAGTTCTTC. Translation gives CASSASKLSSYNEQFF.

DNA of the CDR3: TGTGCCAGCAGCCCCGGGACAGGCTATAATTCACCCCTCCACTTT. This translates into CASSPGTGYNSPLHF. This chain links TRBV3-1 (or the pseudogene TRBV3-2) with TRBJ1-6; TRBD1 matches at 8 bases. The CDR3 totals 15 residues. After removal of 4 bases from V and 3 bases from J, the junction contained 2 bases not matched to a gene. Germline V gene data show CDR1 as LGHDT and CDR2 as YNNKEL (reference sequence).

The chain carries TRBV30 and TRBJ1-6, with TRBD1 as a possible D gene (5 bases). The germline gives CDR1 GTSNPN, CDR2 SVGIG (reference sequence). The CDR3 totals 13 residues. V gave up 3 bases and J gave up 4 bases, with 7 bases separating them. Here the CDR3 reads CAWRGQYNSPLHF. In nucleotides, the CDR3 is TGTGCCTGGAGGGGGCAGTATAATTCACCCCTCCACTTT.

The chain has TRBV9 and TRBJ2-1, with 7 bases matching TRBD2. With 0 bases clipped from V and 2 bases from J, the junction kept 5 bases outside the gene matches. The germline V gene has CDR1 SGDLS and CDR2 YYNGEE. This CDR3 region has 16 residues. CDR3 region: CASSVESGGPYNEQFF. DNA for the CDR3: TGTGCCAGCAGCGTAGAGTCGGGAGGACCCTACAATGAGCAGTTCTTC.

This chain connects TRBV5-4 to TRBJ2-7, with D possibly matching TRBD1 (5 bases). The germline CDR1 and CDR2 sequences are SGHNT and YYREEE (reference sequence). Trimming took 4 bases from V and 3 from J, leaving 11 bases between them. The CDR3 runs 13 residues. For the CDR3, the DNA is TGTGCCAGCAGCGCCTTCAGGGACTACGAGCAGTACTTC. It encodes CASSAFRDYEQYF.

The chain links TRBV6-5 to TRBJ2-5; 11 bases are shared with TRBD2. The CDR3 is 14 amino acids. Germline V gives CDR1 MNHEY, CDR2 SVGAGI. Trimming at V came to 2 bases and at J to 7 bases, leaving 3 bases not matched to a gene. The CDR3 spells CASSYRLAGGTQYF. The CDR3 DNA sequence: TGTGCCAGCAGTTACCGGCTAGCGGGGGGGACCCAGTACTTC.

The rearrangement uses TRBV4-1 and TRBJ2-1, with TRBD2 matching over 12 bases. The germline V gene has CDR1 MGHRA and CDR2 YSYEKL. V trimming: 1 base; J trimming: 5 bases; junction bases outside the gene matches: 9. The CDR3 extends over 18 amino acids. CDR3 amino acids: CASSQGPPSGRANNEQFF. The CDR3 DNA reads TGCGCCAGCAGCCAAGGACCTCCTAGCGGGAGGGCCAACAATGAGCAGTTCTTC.

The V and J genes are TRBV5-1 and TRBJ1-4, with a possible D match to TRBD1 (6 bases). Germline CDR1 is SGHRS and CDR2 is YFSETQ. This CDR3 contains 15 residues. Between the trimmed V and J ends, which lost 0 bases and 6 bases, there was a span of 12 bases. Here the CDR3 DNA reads TGCGCCAGCAGCTTGGGGACAGCTCGAGATGAAAAACTGTTTTTT. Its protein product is CASSLGTARDEKLFF.

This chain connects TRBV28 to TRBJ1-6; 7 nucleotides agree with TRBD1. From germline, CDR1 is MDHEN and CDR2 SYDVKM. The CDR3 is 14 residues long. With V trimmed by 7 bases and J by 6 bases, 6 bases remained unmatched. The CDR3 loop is CASKEDRANSPLHF. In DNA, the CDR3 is TGTGCCAGCAAGGAAGACAGGGCTAATTCACCCCTCCACTTT.

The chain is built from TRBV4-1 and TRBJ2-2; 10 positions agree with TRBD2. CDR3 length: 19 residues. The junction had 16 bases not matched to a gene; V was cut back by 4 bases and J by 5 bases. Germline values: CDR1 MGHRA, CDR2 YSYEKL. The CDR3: CASSLGRQASGSYTGELFF. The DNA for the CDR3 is TGCGCCAGCAGCCTCGGTCGGCAGGCTAGCGGGAGCTATACCGGGGAGCTGTTTTTT.

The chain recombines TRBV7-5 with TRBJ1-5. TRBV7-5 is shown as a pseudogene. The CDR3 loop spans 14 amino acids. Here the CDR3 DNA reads TGTGTCCTCGTGGGGGGGCCGGAAAATCAGCCCCAGCATTTT. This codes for CVLVGGPENQPQHF.